This passage covers 32 T cell receptor beta chains from one sample sequenced in a study of T-cell reconstitution after alpha-beta-depleted transplantation in children. The TCRbeta library was prepared with unique molecular identifiers. MiXCR, run by TCRdb on the PCR reads, gives a single entry per CDR3 protein. Among 780,000 or so distinct CDR3 sequences, approximately 15% were seen once, and the ten largest hold around 4.5%. Material: PBMCs, mostly from graft donor cells, obtained 360 days after TCRalphabeta/CD19-depleted stem cell transplant. Receptors were obtained from a male patient between 5 and 17 years old who had a stem cell transplant for acute lymphoblastic leukemia, so the T cells may come from the graft donor.

At least ten counts were recorded for this clonotype. The chain links TRBV14 to TRBJ2-5; 9 nucleotides line up with TRBD1. Germline V gene sequence: CDR1 SGHDN, CDR2 FVKESK. J lost 6 bases, V lost 7 bases, and 9 bases had no gene match. The length of the CDR3 is 14 residues. The CDR3 loop reads CASKKQGAGKTQYF. In nucleotides, the CDR3 is TGTGCCAGCAAAAAACAGGGGGCCGGGAAGACCCAGTACTTC.

This sequence joins TRBV20-1 and TRBJ2-7; 7 bases align to TRBD2. This CDR3 has 14 residues. V dropped 0 bases and J dropped 2; count of bases not matched to a gene: 4. The germline CDR1 and CDR2 sequences are DFQATT and SNEGSKA (reference sequence). CDR3 nucleotide sequence: TGCAGTGCTAGAGATAAGCGGGACCCCTACGAGCAGTACTTC. It specifies CSARDKRDPYEQYF.

This clonotype was picked up a small number of times. The chain joins TRBV7-9 to TRBJ1-2, with 7 bases matching TRBD1. Germline CDR1 is SEHNR and CDR2 is FQNEAQ (reference sequence). The CDR3 spans 14 residues. V lost 1 base to trimming and J lost 4 bases; unmatched junction nucleotides: 3. Written as DNA, the CDR3 is TGTGCCAGCAGCTTAGGGGACAGCTCCTATGGCTACACCTTC. Protein: CASSLGDSSYGYTF.

This clonotype has more than one count but fewer than ten. The chain links TRBV27 to TRBJ2-7; possibly TRBD2 for D (6 bases). V shed 6 bases and J shed 5 bases, with 17 bases lying between them. CDR1 is MNHEY and CDR2 is SMNVEV in the germline V gene (reference sequence). This CDR3 is 14 amino acids long. CDR3 loop: CASSLIVGGNEQYF. The CDR3 DNA is TGTGCCAGCAGCCTGATAGTTGGGGGGAACGAGCAGTACTTC.

CDR3 DNA sequence: TGCAGTGCTAGTCGGGGGGCGCGAGTAGAAAATGAGCAGTTCTTC. This encodes CSASRGARVENEQFF. The chain carries TRBV20-1 and TRBJ2-1; a weak D match, TRBD2 (7 bases). Germline CDR1 and CDR2: DFQATT and SNEGSKA (reference sequence). The length of the CDR3 is 15 residues. V gave up 3 bases and J gave up 7 bases, with 19 bases separating them.

The V gene is TRBV12-3 or TRBV12-4, the J gene TRBJ2-3; 7 positions match TRBD2. The CDR3 loop spans 15 amino acids. V was pared by 8 bases and J by 1 base, with 9 bases of the junction left unmatched. The CDR3 region has the DNA TGTGCCAGCGGCCCAGACCGGGGGGGCACAGATACGCAGTATTTT. It is translated as CASGPDRGGTDTQYF.

Concerning this clonotype: The conserved phenylalanine or tryptophan is not found at the CDR3 terminus, so this likely reflects a read error. The DNA is omitted, as the CDR3 cannot be located on it reliably, and the CDR3 follows TCRdb's listing. The rearrangement links TRBV12-3 or TRBV12-4 to TRBJ2-4; the table's D call of TRBD1 was not tested on the DNA. From its first to its last residue, the CDR3 has 11 amino acids. The CDR3 spells CASSGDRPRRV.

This clonotype has just a few counts. The chain carries TRBV5-1 and TRBJ2-1; 7 bases map to TRBD2. The CDR3 sequence is 14 residues long. J gave up 5 bases and V 3 bases, and 5 bases lay outside the gene matches. Germline V CDR1 and CDR2: SGHRS, YFSETQ. CDR3 sequence reads: CASSSYTSDNEQFF. The DNA for the CDR3 is TGCGCCAGCAGCTCATATACTAGCGACAATGAGCAGTTCTTC.

This clonotype was counted a few times. J is TRBJ2-7 and V is TRBV20-1; 9 bases agree with TRBD1. The CDR3 covers 14 residues. Germline CDR1 and CDR2: DFQATT and SNEGSKA (reference sequence). V was clipped by 6 bases and J by 4 bases; unmatched bases: 10. The CDR3 DNA follows: TGCAGTGCCGCGGGACAGGGAGGAACATACGAGCAGTACTTC. It translates to CSAAGQGGTYEQYF.

This clonotype was recorded at least ten times. The V and J genes are TRBV4-3 and TRBJ2-3, with D possibly TRBD1 on 5 matching bases. Germline values: CDR1 LGHNA, CDR2 YSLEER. Deletions cut 1 base from V and 0 bases from J, with 11 bases between. The CDR3 extends over 16 amino acids. CDR3 in amino acids: CASSQGAGYSTDTQYF. The DNA for the CDR3 is TGCGCCAGCAGCCAAGGAGCAGGGTATAGCACAGATACGCAGTATTTT.

This clonotype was seen more than once but under ten times. The genes are TRBV13 and TRBJ1-5; possible D gene TRBD1, 6 bases. Trimming took 3 bases from V and 0 from J, leaving 9 bases between them. Germline V CDR1 and CDR2: PRHDT, FYEKMQ (reference sequence). The CDR3 length is 15 residues. Written as DNA, the CDR3 is TGTGCCAGCAGCTTTGGACAGTTTAGCAATCAGCCCCAGCATTTT. This codes for CASSFGQFSNQPQHF.

The chain uses TRBV19 and TRBJ1-2; 7 positions agree with TRBD1. The V segment lost 4 bases and the J segment 3 bases; nucleotides outside the gene matches: 2. From germline, CDR1 is LNHDA and CDR2 SQIVND (reference sequence). The CDR3 spans 13 residues. The CDR3 DNA follows: TGTGCCAGTAGTAACAGGGGTGACTATGGCTACACCTTC. Translation: CASSNRGDYGYTF.

V usage is TRBV7-9 and J usage is TRBJ2-2; 10 nucleotides match TRBD2. The ends lost 6 bases at V and 5 bases at J; junction bases unmatched: 6. CDR1 is SEHNR, CDR2 FQNEAQ, per germline (reference sequence). CDR3 length equals 15 residues. The CDR3 DNA is TGTGCCAGCAGAGGACTAGCGGATGGGACCGGGGAGCTGTTTTTT. Translation gives CASRGLADGTGELFF.

This clonotype has more than one count but fewer than ten. CDR3 loop: CATSRDGYTQYF. CDR3 coding DNA: TGTGCCACCAGCAGAGATGGATATACGCAGTATTTT. The chain has TRBV15 and TRBJ2-3; no clear D. This CDR3 is built from 12 residues. V dropped 0 bases and J dropped 7 bases, with 5 bases sitting between them. Germline-derived CDR1 and CDR2 are LNHNV and YYDKDF (reference sequence).

This clonotype was seen a handful of times. This sequence joins TRBV2 and TRBJ2-7, with 9 bases matching TRBD2. Germline CDR1 is SNHLY and CDR2 is FYNNEI. CDR3 length: 15 amino acids. After removal of 1 base from V and 5 bases from J, the junction contained 6 bases not matched to a gene. The CDR3 sequence is CASSEDPSGTDEQYF. The CDR3 DNA is TGTGCCAGCAGTGAAGACCCTAGCGGGACTGACGAGCAGTACTTC.

This clonotype was counted only a few times. V and J are TRBV5-1 and TRBJ2-7; the match to TRBD2 covers 9 bases. V was pared by 0 bases and J by 7 bases, with 5 bases of the junction left unmatched. The CDR3 has 14 amino acids. The germline V gene has CDR1 SGHRS and CDR2 YFSETQ. The CDR3: CASSLVLAGGEQYF. CDR3 coding DNA: TGCGCCAGCAGCTTGGTCCTGGCGGGAGGGGAGCAGTACTTC.

The V and J genes are TRBV5-1 and TRBJ2-7; a weak D match, TRBD2 (5 bases). The ends were cut back, 0 bases at V and 7 bases at J, with 14 bases in the middle. Looked up from germline, CDR1 is SGHRS and CDR2 is YFSETQ. The CDR3 has 14 residues. The chain's CDR3 is CASSLDGLLWEQYF. CDR3 bases: TGCGCCAGCAGCTTGGATGGACTCCTTTGGGAGCAGTACTTC.

This clonotype was seen many times. In nucleotides, the CDR3 is TGCAGCGTTCGGGGAGAGACCCAGTACTTC. This sequence encodes CSVRGETQYF. This chain links TRBV29-1 with TRBJ2-5; TRBD2 is a possible D gene (5 bases). V was trimmed by 5 bases and J by 4 bases, leaving 5 bases between them. Germline loops: CDR1 SQVTM, CDR2 ANQGSEA. The CDR3 consists of 10 residues. The full variable domain, rest sourced from reference TRBV29-1 and TRBJ2-5, is SAVISQKPSRDICQRGTSLTIQCQVDSQVTMMFWYRQQPGQSLTLIATANQGSEATYESGFVIDKFPISRPNLTFSTLTVSNMSPEDSSIYLCSVRGETQYFGPGTRLLVL.

This clonotype was seen only a few times. J is TRBJ1-6 and V is TRBV4-1; TRBD1 is a possible D gene (5 bases). CDR1 and CDR2 (germline): MGHRA, YSYEKL. Deletions cut 1 base from V and 9 bases from J, with 16 bases between. The CDR3 covers 16 residues. The CDR3 loop is CASSQVWEGLGSPLHF. The CDR3 DNA is TGCGCCAGCAGCCAAGTTTGGGAGGGGCTGGGTTCACCCCTCCACTTT.

This clonotype was seen a single time. The rearrangement links TRBV29-1 to TRBJ1-2; 9 nucleotides line up with TRBD1. CDR3 length equals 17 residues. Germline loops: CDR1 SQVTM, CDR2 ANQGSEA. Unmatched junction bases numbered 18, after V lost 6 bases and J lost 4 bases. The DNA of the CDR3 is TGCAGCGTCCGAGTTACCCGGGACAGGGATCCAAGCTATGGCTACACCTTC. Encoded protein: CSVRVTRDRDPSYGYTF.

V and J are TRBV7-6 and TRBJ2-3; 9 bases are shared with TRBD2. After removal of 4 bases from V and 3 bases from J, the junction contained 14 bases not matched to a gene. CDR1 SGHVS and CDR2 FNYEAQ come from the germline V gene. CDR3 length equals 18 residues. CDR3 residues: CASSSTDLGLAATDTQYF. The CDR3 nucleotides are TGTGCCAGCAGCTCTACCGATTTGGGACTAGCAGCTACAGATACGCAGTATTTT.

This chain uses TRBV29-1 with TRBJ2-1, with a possible D match to TRBD2 (6 bases). Germline CDR1 and CDR2: SQVTM and ANQGSEA. V lost 1 base and J lost 3, with 16 bases in between. The CDR3 is made up of 16 amino acids. CDR3 nucleotides: TGCAGCGTTGAAGGGAGGGAGCCCCCTGGCTACAATGAGCAGTTCTTC. Protein product: CSVEGREPPGYNEQFF.

This clonotype was found many times. The chain is built from TRBV12-3 or TRBV12-4 and TRBJ2-3; D perhaps matches TRBD1 (5 bases). The germline V and J ends were trimmed by 2 bases and 2 bases, with 11 bases remaining between them. CDR3 length equals 15 residues. CDR3 amino acids: CASSLIRQFTDTQYF. The CDR3 DNA follows: TGTGCCAGCAGTTTAATTCGACAGTTCACAGATACGCAGTATTTT.

This clonotype was counted ten times or more. The chain uses TRBV6-5 and TRBJ2-7; 15 nucleotides match TRBD2. V was pared by 5 bases and J by 4 bases, with 6 bases of the junction left unmatched. Germline-derived CDR1 and CDR2 are MNHEY and SVGAGI. The CDR3 length is 16 residues. The CDR3 loop reads CASSDTGTSGRYEQYF. In DNA form, the CDR3 reads TGTGCCAGCAGTGACACCGGGACTAGCGGGAGGTACGAGCAGTACTTC.

In its sample, this clonotype was seen a few times. The rearrangement joins TRBV23-1 to TRBJ2-2; D remains unclear. TRBV23-1 counts as an open reading frame of uncertain function. The CDR3 covers 16 residues. Trimming pared 9 bases from V and 1 base from J, leaving 18 bases between. The CDR3: CARPVPSLRNTGELFF. CDR3 bases: TGCGCCAGACCAGTCCCCAGCTTGCGGAACACCGGGGAGCTGTTTTTT.

This chain connects TRBV21-1 to TRBJ2-1; TRBD2 was called by the table and not checked on the DNA. TRBV21-1 is designated a pseudogene. The CDR3 extends over 16 amino acids. CDR3 sequence: CASSKVASREDNEQFF. In nucleotides, the CDR3 is TGTGCCAGCAGCAAAGTGGCGTCGCGGGAGGACAATGAGCAGTTCTTC.

This clonotype was recorded many times. The chain recombines TRBV5-1 with TRBJ1-6, with D uncertain. The CDR3 has 15 amino acids. Germline V gene lookup returns CDR1 SGHRS and CDR2 YFSETQ. V lost 0 bases to trimming and J lost 8 bases, with 12 bases between them. The CDR3 here is CASSLDRPIYSPLHF. In DNA form, the CDR3 reads TGCGCCAGCAGCTTGGACAGACCGATTTATTCACCCCTCCACTTT.

The chain uses TRBV29-1 and TRBJ2-1; the match to TRBD2 covers 11 bases. CDR3 size: 17 residues. Trimming removed 4 bases from V and 2 bases from J; junction bases left unmatched: 10. Germline V gene sequence: CDR1 SQVTM, CDR2 ANQGSEA. The CDR3 nucleotides are TGCAGCGTTGTGGGACTAGCGGACCTGTTAACCTACAATGAGCAGTTCTTC. Residues: CSVVGLADLLTYNEQFF.

The V call is TRBV5-1, the J call TRBJ2-7; 14 bases map to TRBD2. CDR3 length: 19 amino acids. V lost 3 bases to trimming and J lost 5 bases; unmatched junction nucleotides: 16. Germline CDR1 reads SGHRS; CDR2 reads YFSETQ. For the CDR3, the DNA is TGCGCCAGCAGCTCACCGACGGGACTAGCGGGAGTAAGGGGGAACGAGCAGTACTTC. It translates to CASSSPTGLAGVRGNEQYF.

The chain recombines TRBV2 with TRBJ2-3, with D perhaps TRBD2 (6 bases). Between the trimmed V and J ends, which lost 7 bases and 1 base, there was a span of 18 bases. The length of the CDR3 is 16 residues. Per the germline V gene, CDR1 is SNHLY and CDR2 is FYNNEI. The CDR3: CASTPFGGPGTDTQYF. Here the CDR3 DNA reads TGTGCCAGCACCCCCTTCGGGGGACCGGGCACAGATACGCAGTATTTT.

V and J are TRBV12-3 or TRBV12-4 and TRBJ2-5; 10 positions match TRBD2. The CDR3 sequence is 15 residues long. J was trimmed by 4 bases and V by 5 bases; bases with no gene match: 7. CDR3: CASSSPSGRGETQYF. CDR3 sequence (DNA): TGTGCCAGCAGTAGTCCCAGCGGGAGGGGAGAGACCCAGTACTTC.

V usage is TRBV29-1 and J usage is TRBJ2-7; D may be TRBD2 (6 bases). The length of the CDR3 is 13 residues. The germline V gene encodes CDR1 SQVTM and CDR2 ANQGSEA. V was shortened by 0 bases and J by 9 bases, with 15 bases between the two germline ends. CDR3 region: CSVEDTIGGAQYF. In DNA form, the CDR3 reads TGCAGCGTTGAAGATACCATCGGAGGGGCGCAGTACTTC.